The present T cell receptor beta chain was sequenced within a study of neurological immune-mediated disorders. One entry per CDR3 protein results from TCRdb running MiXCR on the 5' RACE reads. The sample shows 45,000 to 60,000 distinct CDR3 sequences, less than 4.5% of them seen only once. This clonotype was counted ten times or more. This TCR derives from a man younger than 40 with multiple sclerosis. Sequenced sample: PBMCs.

This CDR3 reads CSARSFGATYEQYF. In DNA form, the CDR3 reads TGCAGTGCTAGATCCTTCGGAGCTACCTACGAGCAGTACTTC. The chain has TRBV20-1 and TRBJ2-7, with unresolved D. This CDR3 has 14 residues. V gave up 2 bases and J gave up 2 bases, with 13 bases separating them. Germline loops: CDR1 DFQATT, CDR2 SNEGSKA (reference sequence).